This T cell receptor (beta chain) is from a study of blood T cell repertoires in COVID-19. Overall study context: COVID-19 samples, acute and convalescent, were from the United States, Italy and Spain. Sample material is recorded as cDNA or gDNA derived from T cells, B-cell-depleted T cells, or PBMCs.

In the original processing: Reference gene primer amplification in the assay estimated nucleated cell counts. The table came from immunoSEQ multiplex PCR; TCRdb's copy has only in-frame clones and leaves some out. The V and J calls and clone size come from that table; D and trimming were worked out from the DNA. The profile shows more than 20,000 clones, 80% of them singletons. Germline assignment: CDR1 ENHRY and CDR2 SYGVKD. The CDR3 contains 14 residues. V was cut by 7 bases and J by 8 bases, with 15 bases left in between. The clonotype comes from a man aged 60 to 69 with active COVID-19. Material: peripheral blood. The V and J genes are TRBV10-3 and TRBJ1-6, with D possibly being TRBD1 (6 bases). The CDR3 loop is CAIKGGARDSPLHF. The CDR3, as DNA: TGTGCCATCAAGGGGGGGGCACGGGATTCACCCCTCCACTTT.